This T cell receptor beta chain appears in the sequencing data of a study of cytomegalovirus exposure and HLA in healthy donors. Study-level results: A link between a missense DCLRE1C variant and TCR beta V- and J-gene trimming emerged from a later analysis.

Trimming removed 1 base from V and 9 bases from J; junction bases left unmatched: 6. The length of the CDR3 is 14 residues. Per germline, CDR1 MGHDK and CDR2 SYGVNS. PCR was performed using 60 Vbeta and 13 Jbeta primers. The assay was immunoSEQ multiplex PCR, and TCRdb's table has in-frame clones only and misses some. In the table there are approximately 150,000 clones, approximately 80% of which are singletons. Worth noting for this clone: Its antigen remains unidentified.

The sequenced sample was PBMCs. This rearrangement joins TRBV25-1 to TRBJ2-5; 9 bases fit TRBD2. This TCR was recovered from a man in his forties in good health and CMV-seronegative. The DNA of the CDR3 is TGTGCCAGCAGTGAATGGCGGGAGGGAAGGGCCCAGTACTTC. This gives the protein CASSEWREGRAQYF.